These 30 T cell receptor beta chains were all obtained from the same sample, sequenced in a study of blood T cell repertoires in COVID-19. Clones were read by immunoSEQ multiplex PCR, and TCRdb kept only the in-frame ones, dropping some. The data hold more than 250,000 clones, with around 86% observed a single time. The sequencing input was PBMCs or T cells enriched from blood (not recorded which). Receptors were obtained from a woman between 18 and 29 years old who had recovered from COVID-19.

V usage is TRBV7-9 and J usage is TRBJ2-1; D possibly corresponds to TRBD2 (5 bases). Trimming stripped 2 bases from V and 4 bases from J, with 12 bases between. Per germline, CDR1 SEHNR and CDR2 FQNEAQ (reference sequence). The CDR3 has 15 amino acids. DNA of the CDR3: TGTGCCAGCAGCTTAATGGGGAGAGGATACAATGAGCAGTTCTTC. Protein product: CASSLMGRGYNEQFF.

The V and J genes are TRBV28 and TRBJ2-2; 8 bases fit TRBD1. Per the germline V gene, CDR1 is MDHEN and CDR2 is SYDVKM. CDR3 length equals 16 residues. Trimming removed 5 bases from V and 6 bases from J; junction bases left unmatched: 11. This chain's CDR3 is CASSPRGQGSAGELFF. In DNA, the CDR3 is TGTGCCAGCAGTCCACGTGGACAGGGTTCGGCCGGGGAGCTGTTTTTT.

This chain joins TRBV5-1 and TRBJ1-4; D call uncertain. CDR1 SGHRS and CDR2 YFSETQ come from the germline V gene. The V and J ends lost 4 bases and 0 bases respectively, with 10 bases between them. The CDR3 extends over 15 amino acids. CDR3 nucleotide sequence: TGCGCCAGCAGCCTACGCGGTGCAACTAATGAAAAACTGTTTTTT. Encoded protein: CASSLRGATNEKLFF.

The chain has TRBV27 and TRBJ2-7, with TRBD2 matching 8 bases. In germline, CDR1 is MNHEY, CDR2 SMNVEV (reference sequence). The CDR3 contains 14 residues. V gave up 3 bases and J gave up 1 base; unmatched junction bases: 2. In DNA form, the CDR3 reads TGTGCCAGCAGTTTTGGCGGGAGGTCCTACGAGCAGTACTTC. It translates to CASSFGGRSYEQYF.

CDR3: CASSSGQRGEQYF. In nucleotides, the CDR3 is TGTGCCAGCAGCTCCGGACAGAGGGGCGAGCAGTACTTC. The chain uses TRBV11-3 and TRBJ2-7; a weak D match, TRBD1 (6 bases). This CDR3 is 13 amino acids long. Trimming cost V 4 bases and J 6 bases, with 13 bases left between them. Germline CDR1 is SGHNT and CDR2 is YENEEA.

This sequence joins TRBV5-6 and TRBJ1-2; 8 bases are a match to TRBD1. The germline V gene encodes CDR1 SGHDT and CDR2 YYEEEE. The V and J ends lost 1 base and 4 bases, in that order; junction bases with no gene match: 9. This CDR3 contains 16 residues. CDR3 coding DNA: TGTGCCAGCAGCTTGTTGGGACAGGATAGTTTCTATGGCTACACCTTC. It translates to CASSLLGQDSFYGYTF.

V is TRBV28 and J is TRBJ2-3; 12 nucleotides align to TRBD2. V trimming: 3 bases; J trimming: 0 bases; junction bases outside the gene matches: 19. The CDR3 spans 22 residues. CDR1 MDHEN and CDR2 SYDVKM come from the germline V gene. CDR3 DNA sequence: TGTGCCAGCAGTTTCCCTCCGTGGACGGACTCTGGACTAGCGGGAAGCACAGATACGCAGTATTTT. Its translation: CASSFPPWTDSGLAGSTDTQYF.

The chain joins TRBV2 to TRBJ1-5, with 7 bases fitting TRBD1. The V segment lost 6 bases and the J segment 2 bases; nucleotides outside the gene matches: 10. The CDR3 covers 16 residues. Germline values: CDR1 SNHLY, CDR2 FYNNEI. CDR3 amino acids: CASSVDRASRNQPQHF. CDR3 sequence (DNA): TGTGCCAGCAGCGTTGACAGGGCAAGTCGCAATCAGCCCCAGCATTTT.

This clone was observed a single time. The chain joins TRBV30 to TRBJ2-1; 13 bases fit TRBD2. The junction had 0 bases not matched to a gene; V was cut back by 3 bases and J by 10 bases. CDR1 is GTSNPN, CDR2 SVGIG, per germline (reference sequence). The CDR3 is made up of 12 amino acids. CDR3 sequence (DNA): TGTGCCTGGAGGACTAGCGGGGGGGAGCAGTTCTTC. The encoded protein is CAWRTSGGEQFF.

The chain uses TRBV4-3 and TRBJ2-7, with 11 positions matching TRBD1. The germline CDR1 and CDR2 sequences are LGHNA and YSLEER. The CDR3 sequence is 16 residues long. V was pared by 5 bases and J by 4 bases, with 10 bases of the junction left unmatched. In nucleotides, the CDR3 is TGCGCCAGCAGCTACCTCCGAGGGACAGGGGGGTACGAGCAGTACTTC. Encoded protein: CASSYLRGTGGYEQYF.

This chain connects TRBV4-2 to TRBJ1-1; 7 nucleotides match TRBD1. There are 14 residues in the CDR3. CDR1 and CDR2 from the germline V gene are LGHNA and YNFKEQ. The ends lost 1 base at V and 4 bases at J; junction bases unmatched: 3. The CDR3 sequence: CASSQGAGGTEAFF. DNA for the CDR3: TGTGCCAGCAGCCAAGGGGCAGGGGGCACTGAAGCTTTCTTT.

The rearrangement joins TRBV7-9 to TRBJ2-4; the match to TRBD1 covers 9 bases. J lost 8 bases, V lost 5 bases, and 7 bases had no gene match. The CDR3 totals 14 residues. From germline, CDR1 is SEHNR and CDR2 FQNEAQ (reference sequence). In nucleotides, the CDR3 is TGTGCCAGCAGCGTGGACAGGGGCAGAGACATTCAGTACTTC. Translating it yields CASSVDRGRDIQYF.

The V call is TRBV25-1, the J call TRBJ1-1, with D maybe TRBD1 (6 bases). V was clipped by 6 bases and J by 0 bases, with 14 bases between them. Germline V gene sequence: CDR1 MGHDK, CDR2 SYGVNS. The CDR3 contains 15 residues. CDR3 sequence reads: CASREADSMNTEAFF. The CDR3 nucleotides read TGTGCCAGCAGGGAAGCGGACAGCATGAACACTGAAGCTTTCTTT.

The V call is TRBV19, the J call TRBJ1-5; D unclear. Trimming left V 5 bases short and J 2 bases short, with 13 bases between. The CDR3 has 15 amino acids. Germline loops: CDR1 LNHDA, CDR2 SQIVND (reference sequence). The CDR3, as DNA: TGTGCCAGTAGTTTCGAGGCAGACGGCAATCAGCCCCAGCATTTT. As protein: CASSFEADGNQPQHF.

This clone was recorded once. The rearrangement joins TRBV4-1 to TRBJ1-3; D is possibly TRBD1 (6 bases). The V end lost 0 bases, the J end lost 4 bases, and 22 bases lay between the germline ends. The CDR3 runs 19 residues. Germline lookup yields CDR1 MGHRA and CDR2 YSYEKL. CDR3 region: CASSQDPTRGSIGGNTIYF. The CDR3, as DNA: TGCGCCAGCAGCCAAGATCCAACCAGGGGTTCAATTGGGGGAAACACCATATATTTT.

The J gene is TRBJ2-2, the V gene TRBV28, with no clear D. The germline V and J ends were trimmed by 2 bases and 6 bases, with 16 bases remaining between them. The CDR3 is 16 residues long. CDR1 MDHEN and CDR2 SYDVKM come from the germline V gene. Written as DNA, the CDR3 is TGTGCCAGCAGTTTAGCCCGGTCGTCTATCCCCGGGGAGCTGTTTTTT. Translating it yields CASSLARSSIPGELFF.

The chain has TRBV9 and TRBJ2-3, with 13 positions matching TRBD2. The ends lost 4 bases at V and 5 bases at J; junction bases unmatched: 19. The CDR3 runs 20 residues. Germline CDR1 reads SGDLS; CDR2 reads YYNGEE. This CDR3 reads CASSPRWEGGLAGSIDTQYF. DNA of the CDR3: TGTGCCAGCAGCCCACGATGGGAAGGGGGACTAGCGGGGTCGATAGATACGCAGTATTTT.

The chain recombines TRBV11-1 with TRBJ1-5; TRBD1 matches at 9 bases. J gave up 4 bases and V 4 bases, and 2 bases lay outside the gene matches. CDR1 is SGHAT, CDR2 FQDESV, per germline (reference sequence). The CDR3 covers 14 residues. The CDR3 region has the DNA TGTGCCAGCAGCTCGGGACAGGGAAATCAGCCCCAGCATTTT. Protein product: CASSSGQGNQPQHF.

The CDR3 is CATSSPGTSEYEQYF. CDR3 DNA: TGTGCCACCAGCAGCCCAGGGACTAGCGAGTACGAGCAGTACTTC. The J gene is TRBJ2-7, the V gene TRBV15; TRBD2 agrees at 10 bases. V dropped 3 bases and J dropped 4; count of bases not matched to a gene: 6. The CDR3 totals 15 residues. Germline CDR1 is LNHNV and CDR2 is YYDKDF (reference sequence).

The table lists this clone with a count of one. The V and J genes are TRBV4-1 and TRBJ2-5; maybe TRBD1 (5 bases). The CDR3 loop spans 13 amino acids. The V and J ends lost 1 base and 9 bases respectively, with 12 bases between them. Germline assignment: CDR1 MGHRA and CDR2 YSYEKL. The CDR3 sequence: CASSQGPQGAQYF. The CDR3 DNA reads as TGCGCCAGCAGCCAAGGACCCCAAGGGGCCCAGTACTTC.

The rearrangement uses TRBV25-1 and TRBJ2-7, with D tentatively TRBD2 (5 bases). The germline V and J ends were trimmed by 3 bases and 3 bases, with 15 bases remaining between them. The CDR3 has 15 amino acids. Germline loops: CDR1 MGHDK, CDR2 SYGVNS. CDR3: CASSESVLGSYEQYF. CDR3 nucleotide sequence: TGTGCCAGCAGTGAGTCGGTCTTAGGGAGCTACGAGCAGTACTTC.

This clone has just one count. The chain employs TRBV9 and TRBJ1-2, with D perhaps matching TRBD1 (6 bases). This CDR3 has 15 amino acids. CDR1 is SGDLS, CDR2 YYNGEE, per germline. Trimming shortened V by 0 bases and J by 8 bases, and 17 bases separated the two germline ends. CDR3 bases: TGTGCCAGCAGCGTAGCGGGCCTCGCAGGGGACGGCTACACCTTC. It codes for CASSVAGLAGDGYTF.

The table lists this clone with many counts. The rearrangement uses TRBV4-1 and TRBJ1-6; tentatively, D is TRBD1 (5 bases). CDR3 size: 16 residues. The germline V and J ends were trimmed by 1 base and 10 bases, with 17 bases remaining between them. Germline V gene data show CDR1 as MGHRA and CDR2 as YSYEKL. DNA for the CDR3: TGCGCCAGCAGCCAAGTTAGAGGCAGGGTAGACTCACCCCTCCACTTT. Its protein product is CASSQVRGRVDSPLHF.

The chain employs TRBV11-2 and TRBJ2-2, with D unclear. Trimming took off 5 bases at V and 4 bases at J, with 2 bases between the two ends. Germline V gene data show CDR1 as SGHAT and CDR2 as FQNNGV. The CDR3 totals 11 residues. CDR3 bases: TGTGCCAGCAGCCGCACCGGGGAGCTGTTTTTT. This codes for CASSRTGELFF.

This clone was counted once. This rearrangement joins TRBV13 to TRBJ2-1; TRBD2 matches 7 bases. The V and J ends lost 5 bases and 7 bases, in that order; junction bases with no gene match: 11. The CDR3 consists of 15 residues. Germline V gives CDR1 PRHDT, CDR2 FYEKMQ (reference sequence). The CDR3 is CASSIVGGSLNEQFF. As DNA, the CDR3 is TGTGCCAGCAGCATTGTCGGCGGGAGTCTAAATGAGCAGTTCTTC.

This clone was picked up a small number of times. V gene TRBV5-1 combines with J gene TRBJ1-5; a possible D gene is TRBD1 (6 bases). V lost 4 bases, J lost 5 bases, and 13 bases lay in between. This CDR3 comprises 14 residues. Germline CDR1 reads SGHRS; CDR2 reads YFSETQ. The CDR3 protein is CASSRAPGDQPQHF. The CDR3 bases are TGCGCCAGCAGCCGGGCGCCAGGGGATCAGCCCCAGCATTTT.

The CDR3 sequence is CASSEPGVGTEAFF. The CDR3 DNA reads TGTGCCAGCAGCGAACCAGGGGTTGGGACTGAAGCTTTCTTT. The chain has TRBV25-1 and TRBJ1-1; D is possibly TRBD1 (6 bases). Germline loops: CDR1 MGHDK, CDR2 SYGVNS. Trimming removed 6 bases at V and 5 bases at J, with 16 bases between. The CDR3 covers 14 residues. The complete variable domain, with remaining parts taken from reference TRBV25-1 and TRBJ1-1, reads EADIYQTPRYLVIGTGKKITLECSQTMGHDKMYWYQQDPGMELHLIHYSYGVNSTEKGDLSSESTVSRIRTEHFPLTLESARPSHTSQYLCASSEPGVGTEAFFGQGTRLTVV.

The chain links TRBV4-3 to TRBJ1-1; the D is unclear. V was shortened by 0 bases and J by 2 bases, with 7 bases between the two germline ends. CDR3 size: 14 residues. In germline, CDR1 is LGHNA, CDR2 YSLEER. In DNA, the CDR3 is TGCGCCAGCAGCCAAGATCATCCAAACACTGAAGCTTTCTTT. Residues: CASSQDHPNTEAFF.

The CDR3 DNA reads TGCGCCAGCAGCTCAACAGGGAAAATTTCTGAGACCTTCTATGGCTACACCTTC. It codes for CASSSTGKISETFYGYTF. The chain employs TRBV4-1 and TRBJ1-2; possible D gene TRBD1, 6 bases. The CDR3 extends over 18 amino acids. The germline CDR1 and CDR2 sequences are MGHRA and YSYEKL. V was pared by 5 bases and J by 4 bases, with 26 bases between.

The chain's CDR3 is CASSDRGRLNYGYTF. CDR3 nucleotide sequence: TGTGCCAGTAGTGACAGGGGGCGCCTAAACTATGGCTACACCTTC. The chain carries TRBV19 and TRBJ1-2; the match to TRBD1 covers 10 bases. Germline V gene sequence: CDR1 LNHDA, CDR2 SQIVND (reference sequence). This CDR3 is built from 15 residues. J gave up 2 bases and V 5 bases, and 5 bases lay outside the gene matches.